Shown below are 25 T cell receptor gamma chains from a single sample sequenced in a study of human gamma delta and Vdelta1 T cells. For these receptors, no antigen is known. TCRdb reran clone calling via CATT on the PCR reads. This table holds over 7,500 gamma-chain clones, about 47% found once. Sequences were obtained from Vdelta1 gamma-delta T cells from blood grown in culture (DOT cells). These receptor sequences come from a human donor in good health.

The genes are TRGV3 and TRGJP2. Germline assignment: CDR1 VTNTFY and CDR2 YDVSTARD (reference sequence). Trimming at V came to 3 bases and at J to 0 bases, leaving 13 bases not matched to a gene. The CDR3 has 18 amino acids. The chain's CDR3 is CATWDRSDLYSSDWIKTF. The CDR3 nucleotides are TGTGCCACCTGGGACCGATCGGACCTTTATAGTAGTGATTGGATCAAGACGTTT.

The chain has TRGV2 and TRGJ1 or TRGJ2. The CDR3 sequence is 14 residues long. The V and J ends lost 2 bases and 0 bases, in that order; junction bases with no gene match: 4. CDR1 and CDR2 (germline): EGSNGY, YDSYNSKV. The CDR3 loop is CATWDAQNYYKKLF. DNA of the CDR3: TGTGCCACCTGGGACGCCCAGAATTATTATAAGAAACTCTTT.

As concerns this clone: A much larger clone is a single base away; this may be a read error. The chain is built from TRGV5 and TRGJ1 or TRGJ2. The CDR3 is 11 amino acids. The germline V gene encodes CDR1 VINAFY and CDR2 YDVSNSKD. The DNA for the CDR3 is TGTGCCACCTTGGACAGGCATAAGAAACTCTTT. Its protein is CATLDRHKKLF.

The chain links TRGV3 to TRGJ1 or TRGJ2. Germline CDR1 VTNTFY, CDR2 YDVSTARD (reference sequence). The CDR3 spans 14 residues. Trimming at V came to 0 bases and at J to 9 bases, leaving 11 bases not matched to a gene. The CDR3 sequence: CATWDRPPRVKKLF. The DNA of the CDR3 is TGTGCCACCTGGGACAGGCCTCCCAGGGTTAAGAAACTCTTT.

This clone was found a few times. This chain joins TRGV2 and TRGJ1 or TRGJ2. This CDR3 has 12 amino acids. J lost 9 bases, V lost 0 bases, and 5 bases had no gene match. Germline CDR1 is EGSNGY and CDR2 is YDSYNSKV. Here the CDR3 DNA reads TGTGCCACCTGGGACGGGCCCATTAAGAAACTCTTT. Its protein product is CATWDGPIKKLF.

The J gene is TRGJP2, the V gene TRGV2. Germline trimming cut 0 bases from V and 8 bases from J; bases unmatched to any gene: 6. The CDR3 consists of 14 residues. Germline CDR1 is EGSNGY and CDR2 is YDSYNSKV. This CDR3 is CATWDGLCDWIKTF. The CDR3 DNA reads TGTGCCACCTGGGACGGGCTCTGCGATTGGATCAAGACGTTT.

The chain combines TRGV9 with TRGJP1. The CDR3 totals 17 residues. Per the germline V gene, CDR1 is GITISATS and CDR2 is ISYDGTV (reference sequence). CDR3 amino acids: CAAWDYKDAPTGWFKIF. CDR3 coding DNA: TGTGCTGCGTGGGATTATAAGGACGCTCCCACTGGTTGGTTCAAGATATTT.

The chain uses TRGV5 and TRGJP2. This CDR3 has 14 residues. CDR1 VINAFY and CDR2 YDVSNSKD come from the germline V gene. The J segment lost 0 bases and the V segment lost 6 bases, leaving 4 bases of the junction unmatched. In DNA, the CDR3 is TGTGCCACCTGGCTAGATAGTAGTGATTGGATCAAGACGTTT. It codes for CATWLDSSDWIKTF.

J is TRGJ1 or TRGJ2 and V is TRGV3. Germline CDR1 reads VTNTFY; CDR2 reads YDVSTARD (reference sequence). The CDR3 runs to 12 residues. V was clipped by 4 bases and J by 7 bases; unmatched bases: 7. The CDR3: CATWETEYKKLF. As DNA, the CDR3 is TGTGCCACCTGGGAGACAGAGTATAAGAAACTCTTT.

J is TRGJ1 or TRGJ2 and V is TRGV3. Unmatched junction bases numbered 9, after V lost 3 bases and J lost 10 bases. CDR3 length: 12 residues. Germline V gives CDR1 VTNTFY, CDR2 YDVSTARD (reference sequence). CDR3 loop: CATWDAAPKKLF. The CDR3 bases are TGTGCCACCTGGGACGCTGCCCCCAAGAAACTCTTT.

The rearrangement uses TRGV8 and TRGJP1. The germline V gene has CDR1 VENAVY and CDR2 YDSYNSRV. The CDR3 spans 13 residues. Losses at the gene ends were 3 bases for V and 6 bases for J; bases not matched to a gene: 4. DNA of the CDR3: TGTGCCACCTGGGATGGACCTGGTTGGTTCAAGATATTT. Residues: CATWDGPGWFKIF.

This clone has a handful of counts. The chain joins TRGV9 to TRGJ1 or TRGJ2. V dropped 0 bases and J dropped 5; count of bases not matched to a gene: 10. Germline V gene sequence: CDR1 GITISATS, CDR2 ISYDGTV (reference sequence). The CDR3 consists of 15 residues. CDR3 sequence reads: CALWEVLKKNYKKLF. CDR3 nucleotide sequence: TGTGCCTTGTGGGAGGTGCTAAAGAAGAATTATAAGAAACTCTTT.

This sequence joins TRGV8 and TRGJP2. V shed 5 bases and J 0 bases; nucleotides not matched to a gene: 12. CDR1 and CDR2 from the germline V gene are VENAVY and YDSYNSRV. The CDR3 consists of 17 residues. CDR3 nucleotide sequence: TGTGCCACCTGGGTTACTAGAGCGTATAGTAGTGATTGGATCAAGACGTTT. This translates into CATWVTRAYSSDWIKTF.

The rearrangement joins TRGV8 to TRGJ1 or TRGJ2. Losses at the gene ends were 1 base for V and 11 bases for J; bases not matched to a gene: 14. Germline lookup yields CDR1 VENAVY and CDR2 YDSYNSRV. The CDR3 runs to 14 residues. The CDR3 is CATWDSGPGEEKLF. The DNA for the CDR3 is TGTGCCACCTGGGATAGCGGGCCCGGGGAGGAGAAACTCTTT.

V and J are TRGV10 and TRGJP1. TRGV10 is sorted into the ORF group, with uncertain function. Trimming took 8 bases from V and 1 from J; bases not matched to a gene: 14. The CDR3 length is 17 residues. The CDR3 nucleotides are TGTGCTGCGTGGGATTCCAGCTGGGGTACCACTGGTTGGTTCAAGATATTT. Amino acids: CAAWDSSWGTTGWFKIF.

The rearrangement joins TRGV9 to TRGJ1 or TRGJ2. The CDR3 sequence is 13 residues long. Germline V gives CDR1 GITISATS, CDR2 ISYDGTV (reference sequence). Trimming took 2 bases from V and 4 from J; bases not matched to a gene: 5. The CDR3 here is CALWEDLYYKKLF. As DNA, the CDR3 is TGTGCCTTGTGGGAGGACCTATATTATAAGAAACTCTTT.

This clone turned up a few times. The genes are TRGV9 and TRGJ1 or TRGJ2. The CDR3 runs 15 residues. The germline V gene has CDR1 GITISATS and CDR2 ISYDGTV (reference sequence). This CDR3 is CAAWDNSINYYKKLF. CDR3 bases: TGTGCTGCGTGGGATAATAGCATAAATTATTATAAGAAACTCTTT.

This clone was observed a handful of times. The chain is built from TRGV2 and TRGJ1 or TRGJ2. The junction had 12 bases not matched to a gene; V was cut back by 0 bases and J by 10 bases. The CDR3 is made up of 14 amino acids. The V gene's germline CDR1 is EGSNGY and CDR2 YDSYNSKV. This CDR3 is CATWDGRPLQKKLF. Here the CDR3 DNA reads TGTGCCACCTGGGACGGGCGTCCACTGCAAAAGAAACTCTTT.

By frequency in the sample, this clone is medium-sized (0.01 to 0.1%). The chain carries TRGV9 and TRGJ1 or TRGJ2. The CDR3 covers 14 residues. Germline CDR1 and CDR2: GITISATS and ISYDGTV (reference sequence). J lost 12 bases, V lost 2 bases, and 16 bases had no gene match. The CDR3 DNA reads TGTGCCTTGTGGGAGGCTAATCTTACCCGAGGGAAACTCTTT. This translates into CALWEANLTRGKLF.

This clone has a handful of counts. The chain is built from TRGV9 and TRGJ1 or TRGJ2. J was trimmed by 3 bases and V by 4 bases; bases with no gene match: 3. CDR1 is GITISATS, CDR2 ISYDGTV, per germline (reference sequence). This CDR3 is 12 amino acids long. CDR3 loop: CALWDPYYKKLF. CDR3 nucleotides: TGTGCCTTGTGGGACCCTTATTATAAGAAACTCTTT.

Note on this clone: Distinct nucleotide sequences in the sample also encode this CDR3. The V and J genes are TRGV2 and TRGJP2. Germline V gene lookup returns CDR1 EGSNGY and CDR2 YDSYNSKV. The CDR3 spans 16 residues. V shed 4 bases, J shed 5 bases, and the junction held 13 bases outside the gene matches. This chain's CDR3 is CATWDGPEGSDWIKTF. DNA of the CDR3: TGTGCCACCTGGGATGGCCCGGAAGGGAGTGATTGGATCAAGACGTTT.

J is TRGJ1 or TRGJ2 and V is TRGV9. The CDR3 sequence is 14 residues long. V trimming: 4 bases; J trimming: 12 bases; junction bases outside the gene matches: 18. Germline CDR1 and CDR2: GITISATS and ISYDGTV (reference sequence). The chain's CDR3 is CALWDGLPLQGKLF. The CDR3 bases are TGTGCCTTGTGGGATGGGTTACCCTTACAAGGGAAACTCTTT.

Notes on this clone: Possible read error: a much larger clone is one base away. This rearrangement joins TRGV3 to TRGJ1 or TRGJ2. Germline V gene data show CDR1 as VTNTFY and CDR2 as YDVSTARD (reference sequence). The V and J ends lost 1 base and 3 bases, in that order; junction bases with no gene match: 3. This CDR3 is built from 13 residues. Written as DNA, the CDR3 is TGTGCCACCTGGGACAGTCCTTATTATAAGAAACTCTTT. It encodes CATWDSPYYKKLF.

V is TRGV8 and J is TRGJ1 or TRGJ2. This CDR3 is built from 15 residues. V was pared by 0 bases and J by 0 bases, with 5 bases of the junction left unmatched. CDR1 and CDR2 from the germline V gene are VENAVY and YDSYNSRV. DNA for the CDR3: TGTGCCACCTGGGATAGGAGTTCGAATTATTATAAGAAACTCTTT. Amino acid sequence: CATWDRSSNYYKKLF.

Only a few counts were recorded for this clone. The chain joins TRGV9 to TRGJ1 or TRGJ2. V shed 3 bases and J 6 bases; nucleotides not matched to a gene: 8. The CDR3 consists of 13 residues. Germline lookup yields CDR1 GITISATS and CDR2 ISYDGTV (reference sequence). This chain's CDR3 is CALWELACYKKLF. The CDR3 DNA sequence: TGTGCCTTGTGGGAGCTGGCCTGTTATAAGAAACTCTTT.